Listed here are 15 T cell receptor beta chains from one sample, sequenced in a study of shared clonotypes between healthy human individuals. Measured with immunoSEQ multiplex PCR; TCRdb has only the in-frame clones, and not every one. The table records roughly 2,300,000 clones, around 92% of them present only once. Sequenced sample: naive CD4+ T cells from PBMCs. As to subset: CD45RA+ positively selected. All receptors derive from a man aged 18 to 29 in good health. Some clones in this sample may be carry-over from other donors' samples.

The chain combines TRBV19 with TRBJ2-1; 10 bases line up with TRBD2. The ends lost 2 bases at V and 4 bases at J; junction bases unmatched: 5. Germline values: CDR1 LNHDA, CDR2 SQIVND (reference sequence). The CDR3 loop spans 16 amino acids. In DNA form, the CDR3 reads TGTGCCAGTAGTATACTCACTAGCGGGGTATACAATGAGCAGTTCTTC. Its translation is CASSILTSGVYNEQFF.

V gene TRBV28 combines with J gene TRBJ1-2; D unclear. The germline V gene has CDR1 MDHEN and CDR2 SYDVKM. The CDR3 is 15 residues long. Trimming removed 5 bases at V and 2 bases at J, with 15 bases between. DNA for the CDR3: TGTGCCAGCAGTCCCTCAGGTCTACAGAACTATGGCTACACCTTC. Its translation: CASSPSGLQNYGYTF.

This chain links TRBV7-9 with TRBJ2-3; D could derive from TRBD1 or TRBD2 (5 bases each). Germline loops: CDR1 SEHNR, CDR2 FQNEAQ (reference sequence). The germline V and J ends were trimmed by 2 bases and 1 base, with 13 bases remaining between them. This CDR3 is 16 amino acids long. The CDR3 DNA follows: TGTGCCAGCAGCTTATACGGCTTGGGGGGCACAGATACGCAGTATTTT. Its protein is CASSLYGLGGTDTQYF.

This sequence joins TRBV28 and TRBJ2-7; D perhaps matches TRBD2 (5 bases). Trimming took off 7 bases at V and 3 bases at J, with 16 bases between the two ends. CDR1 is MDHEN, CDR2 SYDVKM, per germline. This CDR3 region has 14 residues. The CDR3 here is CASNRDGRIYEQYF. The DNA for the CDR3 is TGTGCCAGCAATCGGGATGGACGGATCTACGAGCAGTACTTC.

About this clone itself: The same CDR3 can be traced to other DNA sequences in this sample. The genes are TRBV6-5 and TRBJ1-5; D unresolved. The CDR3 extends over 12 amino acids. The germline V gene encodes CDR1 MNHEY and CDR2 SVGAGI. V lost 6 bases, J lost 4 bases, and 7 bases lay in between. Here the CDR3 reads CASRGGNQPQHF. In nucleotides, the CDR3 is TGTGCCAGCAGGGGAGGGAATCAGCCCCAGCATTTT.

The sample holds one count of this clone. This rearrangement joins TRBV5-4 to TRBJ2-7, with D tentatively TRBD1 (5 bases). CDR1 is SGHNT and CDR2 is YYREEE in the germline V gene (reference sequence). This CDR3 comprises 15 residues. V shed 2 bases and J shed 0 bases, with 12 bases lying between them. Written as DNA, the CDR3 is TGTGCCAGCAGCTTAGGTATGGACATCTCCTACGAGCAGTACTTC. Translation gives CASSLGMDISYEQYF.

The V call is TRBV7-3, the J call TRBJ2-7; weak D call: TRBD2 (5 bases). Trimming left V 4 bases short and J 2 bases short, with 15 bases between. The CDR3 has 15 amino acids. The germline V gene encodes CDR1 SGHTA and CDR2 FQGTGA. The chain's CDR3 is CASSSGGLRTYEQYF. The CDR3 nucleotides are TGTGCCAGCAGCTCCGGAGGTCTCCGTACCTACGAGCAGTACTTC. The full variable domain, with the rest looked up from reference TRBV7-3 and TRBJ2-7, is GAGVSQTPSNKVTEKGKYVELRCDPISGHTALYWYRQSLGQGPEFLIYFQGTGAADDSGLPNDRFFAVRPEGSVSTLKIQRTERGDSAVYLCASSSGGLRTYEQYFGPGTRLTVT.

The V gene is TRBV27, the J gene TRBJ2-1, with D perhaps TRBD1 (5 bases). The CDR3 consists of 12 residues. The V end was cut by 5 bases, the J end by 15 bases, with 17 bases between. The germline V gene has CDR1 MNHEY and CDR2 SMNVEV (reference sequence). The CDR3 reads CASSTGQFPSFF. The CDR3 coding sequence is TGTGCCAGCAGTACCGGACAATTTCCCTCGTTCTTC.

The V and J genes are TRBV18 and TRBJ1-5; weak D call: TRBD1 (5 bases). CDR3 size: 15 residues. Germline CDR1 KGHSH, CDR2 LQKENI. Trimming took 3 bases from V and 4 from J, leaving 13 bases between them. CDR3 in amino acids: CASSPNRQMNQPQHF. DNA of the CDR3: TGTGCCAGCTCACCTAATCGACAGATGAATCAGCCCCAGCATTTT.

The rearrangement links TRBV2 to TRBJ1-4; D call uncertain. Trimming removed 7 bases at V and 2 bases at J, with 8 bases between. Germline V gene sequence: CDR1 SNHLY, CDR2 FYNNEI. CDR3 length: 13 amino acids. The CDR3 is CASIGVTNEKLFF. The CDR3 DNA sequence: TGTGCCAGCATTGGGGTGACTAATGAAAAACTGTTTTTT.

This chain connects TRBV28 to TRBJ2-5; maybe TRBD1 (6 bases). Trimming took off 3 bases at V and 5 bases at J, with 13 bases between the two ends. CDR1 MDHEN and CDR2 SYDVKM come from the germline V gene. The CDR3 sequence is 14 residues long. The CDR3 nucleotides read TGTGCCAGCAGTTTGACACAGGGCGGTGAGACCCAGTACTTC. Its protein product is CASSLTQGGETQYF.

The J gene is TRBJ2-1, the V gene TRBV5-1; 9 positions agree with TRBD2. The J segment lost 3 bases and the V segment lost 4 bases, leaving 8 bases of the junction unmatched. Germline V CDR1 and CDR2: SGHRS, YFSETQ. CDR3 size: 16 residues. CDR3 sequence reads: CASSAGASGNYNEQFF. The CDR3 DNA follows: TGCGCCAGCAGCGCTGGGGCTAGCGGGAACTACAATGAGCAGTTCTTC.

The chain links TRBV4-1 to TRBJ2-1, with TRBD2 matching 13 bases. V was pared by 1 base and J by 9 bases, with 9 bases of the junction left unmatched. The CDR3 runs 17 residues. CDR1 MGHRA and CDR2 YSYEKL come from the germline V gene. The CDR3 loop is CASSQVLTSGRGGEQFF. For the CDR3, the DNA is TGCGCCAGCAGCCAAGTCCTAACTAGCGGGAGGGGGGGTGAGCAGTTCTTC.

The chain is built from TRBV27 and TRBJ2-3, with 8 bases fitting TRBD1. Germline assignment: CDR1 MNHEY and CDR2 SMNVEV (reference sequence). CDR3 length: 17 residues. With V trimmed by 6 bases and J by 4 bases, 15 bases remained unmatched. For the CDR3, the DNA is TGTGCCAGCAGATCCGCCCTCGGCAGGGGGCCTCCAGATACGCAGTATTTT. It codes for CASRSALGRGPPDTQYF.

This chain links TRBV19 with TRBJ1-1, with D maybe TRBD1 (6 bases). The CDR3 length is 15 residues. Trimming shortened V by 7 bases and J by 4 bases, and 19 bases separated the two germline ends. The germline CDR1 and CDR2 sequences are LNHDA and SQIVND (reference sequence). CDR3 residues: CASTRRGAGGTEAFF. The DNA for the CDR3 is TGTGCCAGTACCCGGCGGGGGGCGGGGGGCACTGAAGCTTTCTTT.